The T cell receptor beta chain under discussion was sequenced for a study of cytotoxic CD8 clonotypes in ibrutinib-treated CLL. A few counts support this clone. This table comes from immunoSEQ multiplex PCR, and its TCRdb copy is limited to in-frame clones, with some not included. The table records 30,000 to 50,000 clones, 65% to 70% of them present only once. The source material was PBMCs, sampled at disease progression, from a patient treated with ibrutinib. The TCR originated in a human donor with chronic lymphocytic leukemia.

The CDR3 nucleotides are TGTGCCACCGGCCGGGGACAGGGGATGTATGAGCAGTTCTTC. Its protein is CATGRGQGMYEQFF. The chain combines TRBV15 with TRBJ2-1; 10 bases map to TRBD1. V trimming: 8 bases; J trimming: 8 bases; junction bases outside the gene matches: 9. Germline V gene data show CDR1 as LNHNV and CDR2 as YYDKDF (reference sequence). The CDR3 covers 14 residues.